These T cell receptor beta chains were read from a single sample in a study of cytomegalovirus exposure and HLA in healthy donors. This table comes from immunoSEQ multiplex PCR, and its TCRdb copy is limited to in-frame clones, with some not included. The repertoire table contains tens of thousands of clones. Sequenced: PBMCs. These receptor sequences come from a middle-aged man in good health and CMV-seronegative. Each CDR3 is given with its conserved first and last residue. D genes are given only for firm matches.

-	TRBV6-1	TRBJ2-3	CASSPKQGVTDTQYF	TGTGCCAGCAGTCCTAAGCAAGGGGTCACAGATACGCAGTATTTT
-	TRBV30	TRBJ2-1	CAWKTRGPHNEQFF	TGTGCCTGGAAGACTAGAGGGCCGCACAATGAGCAGTTCTTC
-	TRBV5-6	TRBJ1-3	CASAGGASGNTIYF	TGTGCCAGCGCTGGGGGGGCCTCTGGAAACACCATATATTTT
-	TRBV6-6	TRBJ2-1	CASSYSQGTYYNEQFF	TGTGCCAGCAGTTACTCACAGGGAACTTACTACAATGAGCAGTTCTTC
-	TRBV5-1	TRBJ2-1	CASSSPPSSYNEQFF	TGCGCCAGCAGCTCCCCTCCCAGCTCCTACAATGAGCAGTTCTTC
-	TRBV7-9	TRBJ1-3	CATLIPGIASGNTIYF	TGTGCCACCCTAATTCCAGGGATCGCATCTGGAAACACCATATATTTT
TRBD2	TRBV14	TRBJ2-3	CASSPRVAGGTQYF	TGTGCCAGCAGCCCCCGGGTAGCGGGAGGTACGCAGTATTTT
-	TRBV11-2	TRBJ1-2	CASSLDLGQLLTF	TGTGCCAGCAGCTTAGACCTGGGACAACTTTTAACCTTC
TRBD2	TRBV7-9	TRBJ2-3	CASSPTIAGVPDTQYF	TGTGCCAGCAGCCCTACAATAGCGGGAGTACCAGATACGCAGTATTTT
-	TRBV6-1	TRBJ2-7	CASSEQAQPYEQYF	TGTGCCAGCAGTGAACAGGCACAGCCCTACGAGCAGTACTTC
-	TRBV6-5	TRBJ2-3	CASSYSVQGGDTQYF	TGTGCCAGCAGTTACTCGGTGCAGGGTGGAGATACGCAGTATTTT
-	TRBV7-9	TRBJ1-2	CASSLIGRDNDGYTF	TGTGCCAGCAGCTTAATAGGGAGAGACAATGATGGCTACACCTTC
-	TRBV7-9	TRBJ1-2	CASSPQSYGYTF	TGTGCCAGCAGTCCACAGTCCTATGGCTACACCTTC
TRBD1	TRBV19	TRBJ1-1	CASSIDGDREAFF	TGTGCCAGTAGTATAGATGGGGACAGGGAAGCTTTCTTT
TRBD1	TRBV6-4	TRBJ1-1	CASSDSNRGDTEAFF	TGTGCCAGCAGTGACTCGAACAGGGGGGACACTGAAGCTTTCTTT
-	TRBV30	TRBJ1-2	CAGSVGSGWDYGYTF	TGTGCCGGGAGTGTAGGGTCAGGGTGGGACTATGGCTACACCTTC
TRBD2	TRBV29-1	TRBJ2-1	CSVGILAGVPNEQFF	TGCAGCGTTGGAATCCTAGCGGGAGTCCCCAATGAGCAGTTCTTC
TRBD2	TRBV6-5	TRBJ2-1	CASSLPGSGRGEQFF	TGTGCCAGCAGTCTCCCTGGTAGCGGGAGGGGAGAGCAGTTCTTC
TRBD1	TRBV30	TRBJ1-2	CAWSLTGGYTF	TGTGCCTGGAGTTTGACAGGGGGCTACACCTTC
-	TRBV7-9	TRBJ1-1	CASRLADTEAFF	TGTGCCAGCAGGCTGGCAGACACTGAAGCTTTCTTT
TRBD1	TRBV10-3	TRBJ1-2	CAISRAGTEQGYTF	TGTGCCATCAGTCGAGCCGGGACAGAGCAGGGCTACACCTTC
-	TRBV28	TRBJ1-1	CASSRTVNTEAFF	TGTGCCAGCAGTAGGACAGTGAACACTGAAGCTTTCTTT
TRBD1	TRBV30	TRBJ2-5	CAWSVLSGTGEETQYF	TGTGCCTGGAGTGTACTCTCCGGGACAGGGGAGGAGACCCAGTACTTC
TRBD1	TRBV6-5	TRBJ1-5	CASSWTGGENQPQHF	TGTGCCAGCAGTTGGACAGGGGGCGAGAATCAGCCCCAGCATTTT
-	TRBV7-9	TRBJ2-1	CASSSRTGEYNEQFF	TGTGCCAGCAGCTCACGGACTGGAGAGTACAATGAGCAGTTCTTC
-	TRBV6-1	TRBJ2-5	CASSDWGVRETQYF	TGTGCCAGCAGTGATTGGGGGGTCAGGGAGACCCAGTACTTC
-	TRBV4-3	TRBJ2-1	CASSQSLEGNEQFF	TGCGCCAGCAGCCAATCCTTAGAGGGCAATGAGCAGTTCTTC
-	TRBV6-5	TRBJ2-7	CASSYGGGRPYEQYF	TGTGCCAGCAGTTACGGCGGAGGGAGGCCGTACGAGCAGTACTTC
TRBD1	TRBV28	TRBJ1-5	CASSLFNLRGRGSNQPQHF	TGTGCCAGCAGTTTATTCAACCTCAGGGGGCGCGGGAGCAATCAGCCCCAGCATTTT